Each of the 5 T cell receptor beta chains below was sequenced from the same sample in a study of blood T cell repertoires in COVID-19. Sequencing was performed with immunoSEQ multiplex PCR; in TCRdb, only in-frame clones are kept and a portion is missing. Among almost 200,000 clones listed, roughly three quarters were seen once. Sequenced input: peripheral blood. The receptors were gathered from a woman aged 40 to 55 with COVID-19, enrolled during active disease.

The chain joins TRBV28 to TRBJ2-5, with 7 bases fitting TRBD2. This CDR3 contains 14 residues. The germline V gene encodes CDR1 MDHEN and CDR2 SYDVKM. V lost 6 bases to trimming and J lost 5 bases; unmatched junction nucleotides: 9. Written as DNA, the CDR3 is TGTGCCAGCAGCTCCGGGACTACCCCGGAGACCCAGTACTTC. Encoded protein: CASSSGTTPETQYF.

This clone was found a few times. The V call is TRBV27, the J call TRBJ2-5, with 11 bases fitting TRBD2. In germline, CDR1 is MNHEY, CDR2 SMNVEV (reference sequence). This CDR3 is built from 15 residues. J lost 1 base, V lost 6 bases, and 4 bases had no gene match. CDR3 coding DNA: TGTGCCAGCAGGGGACTAGCGGAGACCCAAGAGACCCAGTACTTC. It specifies CASRGLAETQETQYF.

This clone was detected only a few times. This sequence joins TRBV21-1 and TRBJ2-7; the table calls TRBD1, which could not be checked here. TRBV21-1 is a documented pseudogene. CDR3 length: 16 residues. The CDR3 loop reads CASGNPGTGTPYEQYF. The CDR3 DNA sequence: TGTGCCAGTGGAAATCCTGGGACAGGGACTCCCTACGAGCAGTACTTC.

The chain recombines TRBV19 with TRBJ2-1, with a weak D call TRBD1 (6 bases). The CDR3 loop spans 13 amino acids. Trimming took off 8 bases at V and 6 bases at J, with 14 bases between the two ends. Germline V CDR1 and CDR2: LNHDA, SQIVND (reference sequence). The CDR3 is CASGFRGGNEQFF. As DNA, the CDR3 is TGTGCCAGTGGCTTCAGGGGCGGCAATGAGCAGTTCTTC.

V and J are TRBV4-3 and TRBJ1-2; D unclear. Germline-derived CDR1 and CDR2 are LGHNA and YSLEER. The CDR3 loop spans 13 amino acids. Between the trimmed V and J ends, which lost 0 bases and 5 bases, there was a span of 7 bases. In DNA form, the CDR3 reads TGCGCCAGCAGCCAAGAATCCCATTATGGCTACACCTTC. It translates to CASSQESHYGYTF.